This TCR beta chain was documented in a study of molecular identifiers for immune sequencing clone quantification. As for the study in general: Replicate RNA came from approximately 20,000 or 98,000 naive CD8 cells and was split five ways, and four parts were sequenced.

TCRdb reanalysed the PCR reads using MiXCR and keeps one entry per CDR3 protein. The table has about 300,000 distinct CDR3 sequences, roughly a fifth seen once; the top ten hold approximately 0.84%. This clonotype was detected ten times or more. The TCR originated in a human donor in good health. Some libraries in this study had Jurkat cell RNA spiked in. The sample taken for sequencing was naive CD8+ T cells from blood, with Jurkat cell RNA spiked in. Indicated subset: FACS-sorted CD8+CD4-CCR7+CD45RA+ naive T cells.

CDR3 in amino acids: CASNMDRGRFGETQYF. In DNA form, the CDR3 reads TGTGCCAGCAACATGGACAGGGGCCGCTTTGGGGAGACCCAGTACTTC. The gene calls are TRBV2 and TRBJ2-5; TRBD1 agrees at 9 bases. The V gene's germline CDR1 is SNHLY and CDR2 FYNNEI. The CDR3 totals 16 residues. V dropped 7 bases and J dropped 5; count of bases not matched to a gene: 14.